This T cell receptor (beta chain) was sequenced in a study of blood T cell repertoires in COVID-19. Across the study: Specimens from acute and convalescent COVID-19 originated in the United States, Italy and Spain. Nucleic acid was either cDNA or gDNA, and it came from T cells, B-cell-depleted T cells, or PBMCs.

V was trimmed by 4 bases and J by 0 bases, leaving 13 bases between them. This CDR3 has 16 residues. Germline V gene data show CDR1 as MNHNS and CDR2 as SASEGT. The protocol was immunoSEQ multiplex PCR, while the TCRdb copy is restricted to in-frame clones and leaves out a portion. The sample shows around 67,000 clones, over 65% of them seen only once. The genes are TRBV6-1 and TRBJ1-5; no firm D call. The source material was peripheral blood. The TCR comes from a woman in her 70s with acute or convalescent COVID-19. CDR3 region: CASSAAIAISNQPQHF. The CDR3 DNA follows: TGTGCCAGCAGTGCCGCGATCGCTATTAGCAATCAGCCCCAGCATTTT.